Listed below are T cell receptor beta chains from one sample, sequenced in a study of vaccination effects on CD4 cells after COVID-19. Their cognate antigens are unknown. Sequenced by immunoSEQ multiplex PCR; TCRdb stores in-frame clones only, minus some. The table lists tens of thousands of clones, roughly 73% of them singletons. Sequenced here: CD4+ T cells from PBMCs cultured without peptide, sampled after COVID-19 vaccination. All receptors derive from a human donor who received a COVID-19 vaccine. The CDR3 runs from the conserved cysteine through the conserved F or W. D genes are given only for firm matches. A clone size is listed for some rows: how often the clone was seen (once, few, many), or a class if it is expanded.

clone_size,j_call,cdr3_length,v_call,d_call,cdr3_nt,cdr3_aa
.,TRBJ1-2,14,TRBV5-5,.,TGTGCCAGCAGCTTGGAGTGGACAGCCTATGGCTACACCTTC,CASSLEWTAYGYTF
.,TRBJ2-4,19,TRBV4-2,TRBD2,TGTGCCAGCAGCCAAGGGACTAGCGGGGGGTCCACAGCCAAAAACATTCAGTACTTC,CASSQGTSGGSTAKNIQYF
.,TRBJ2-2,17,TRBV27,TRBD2,TGTGCCAGCAGTATAGGACTAGCGGGGGGCAACACCGGGGAGCTGTTTTTT,CASSIGLAGGNTGELFF
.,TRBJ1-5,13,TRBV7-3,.,TGTGCCAGCAGTCCATCCCCTACCCAGCCCCAGCATTTT,CASSPSPTQPQHF
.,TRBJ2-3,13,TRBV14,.,TGTGCCAGCAGCCGTCAGATCACAGATACGCAGTATTTT,CASSRQITDTQYF
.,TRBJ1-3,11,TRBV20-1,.,TGCAGTGCTAGTACTGGAAACACCATATATTTT,CSASTGNTIYF
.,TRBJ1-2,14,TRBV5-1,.,TGCGCCAGCAGCTCTGGGGGGAAGGAATCGGGCTACACCTTC,CASSSGGKESGYTF
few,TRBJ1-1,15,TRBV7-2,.,TGTGCCAGCAGCTTAGTCCCGGGGGCGCGTGGTGAAGCTTTCTTT,CASSLVPGARGEAFF
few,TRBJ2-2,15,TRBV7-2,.,TGTGCCAGCAGCTTAAGTAGCGGCACCTCGGGGGAGCTGTTTTTT,CASSLSSGTSGELFF
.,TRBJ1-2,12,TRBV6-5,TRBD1,TGTGCCACGCGACAGGGGGCGAGTGGCTACACCTTC,CATRQGASGYTF
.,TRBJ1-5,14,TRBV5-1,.,TGCGCCAGCAGCTTGGAGGGAGGCAATCAGCCCCAGCATTTT,CASSLEGGNQPQHF
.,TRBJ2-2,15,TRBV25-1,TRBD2,TGTGCCAGCAGTGGGGGGGGTTCGGACACCGGGGAGCTGTTTTTT,CASSGGGSDTGELFF
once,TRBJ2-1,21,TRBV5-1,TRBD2,TGCGCCAGCAGCTTGAGTAGTCGATTAGCGGGGGGCGATACCTCCTACAATGAGCAGTTCTTC,CASSLSSRLAGGDTSYNEQFF
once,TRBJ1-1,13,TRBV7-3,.,TGTGCCAGCAGCCACCATTTGAACACTGAAGCTTTCTTT,CASSHHLNTEAFF
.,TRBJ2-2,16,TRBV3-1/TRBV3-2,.,TGTGCCAGCAGCCAATCTCGTCAGGGGTGGACCGGGGAGCTGTTTTTT,CASSQSRQGWTGELFF
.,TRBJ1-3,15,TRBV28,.,TGTGCCAGCAGTTTGGGAGGGAGCTCTGGAAACACCATATATTTT,CASSLGGSSGNTIYF
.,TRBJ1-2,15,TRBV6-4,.,TGTGCCAGCAGTGACGCCTTAGCACGGAGCTATGGCTACACCTTC,CASSDALARSYGYTF
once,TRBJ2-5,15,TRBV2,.,TGTGCCAGCAGACCAATACAGGGTATTGGAGAGACCCAGTACTTC,CASRPIQGIGETQYF
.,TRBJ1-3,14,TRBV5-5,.,TGTGCCAGCAGCCCAGACCTGGTCCGGGCCACCATATATTTT,CASSPDLVRATIYF
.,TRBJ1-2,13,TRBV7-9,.,TGTGCCAGCAGCTTAGAGTGGGGAAGTGGCTACACCTTC,CASSLEWGSGYTF
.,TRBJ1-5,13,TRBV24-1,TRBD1,TGTGCCACCACTACAGGGGAGAATCAGCCCCAGCATTTT,CATTTGENQPQHF
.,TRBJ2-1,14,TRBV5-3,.,TGTGCCAGAAGCTTAGAAGCGCTCTACAATGAGCAGTTCTTC,CARSLEALYNEQFF
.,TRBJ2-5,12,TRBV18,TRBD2,TGTGCCAGCTCCCCCGGGGGGGAGACCCAGTACTTC,CASSPGGETQYF
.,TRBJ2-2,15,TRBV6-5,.,TGTGCCAGCAGTTACCGGGGCCCCAGCACCGGGGAGCTGTTTTTT,CASSYRGPSTGELFF
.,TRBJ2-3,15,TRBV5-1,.,TGCGCCAGCAGCTTGGCTGTGGGGGACACAGATACGCAGTATTTT,CASSLAVGDTDTQYF
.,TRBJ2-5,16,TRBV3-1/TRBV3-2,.,TGTGCCAGCAAGGTTGAGTGGGCCGACGGTTTAGAGACCCAGTACTTC,CASKVEWADGLETQYF
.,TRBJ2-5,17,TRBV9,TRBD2,TGTGCCAGCAGCGCCGGGACTAGCGGGGGCCTGCAAGAGACCCAGTACTTC,CASSAGTSGGLQETQYF
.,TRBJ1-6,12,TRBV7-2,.,TGTGCCAGCAGCTTCAGGGCCGCACCCCTCCACTTT,CASSFRAAPLHF
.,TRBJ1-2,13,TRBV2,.,TGTGCCAGCAGTGACGGGGGAACCTATGGCTACACCTTC,CASSDGGTYGYTF
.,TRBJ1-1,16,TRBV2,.,TGTGCCAGCAGTCCTCTACAGGGTTCGAGGAACACTGAAGCTTTCTTT,CASSPLQGSRNTEAFF
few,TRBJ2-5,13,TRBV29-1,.,TGCAGCGTTCCGACACTAGGCCAAGAGACCCAGTACTTC,CSVPTLGQETQYF
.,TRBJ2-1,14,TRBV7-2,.,TGTGCCAGCAACACACTAGCCCCTCTCAATGAGCAGTTCTTC,CASNTLAPLNEQFF
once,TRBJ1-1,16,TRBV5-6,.,TGTGCCAGCAGCTCCTACAGGGTAATAAGTATGACTGAAGCTTTCTTT,CASSSYRVISMTEAFF
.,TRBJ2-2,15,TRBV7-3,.,TGTGCCAGCAGCCCAGGCCGGGGGAGCACCGGGGAGCTGTTTTTT,CASSPGRGSTGELFF
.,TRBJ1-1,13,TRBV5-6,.,TGTGCCAGCAGCTGGATGAAGAACACTGAAGCTTTCTTT,CASSWMKNTEAFF
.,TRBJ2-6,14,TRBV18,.,TGTGCCAGCTCACCACAAGCAGGGGCCAACGTCCTGACTTTC,CASSPQAGANVLTF
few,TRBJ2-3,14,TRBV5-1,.,TGCGCCAGCAGCCTACTAAACTCAGGAGATACGCAGTATTTT,CASSLLNSGDTQYF
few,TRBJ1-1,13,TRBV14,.,TGTGCCAGCAGCGAGAGAGGGTACACTGAAGCTTTCTTT,CASSERGYTEAFF
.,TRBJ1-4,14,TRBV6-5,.,TGTGCCAGCAGTAAGGGACAATCGGATGAAAAACTGTTTTTT,CASSKGQSDEKLFF
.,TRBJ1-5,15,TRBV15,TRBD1,TGTGCCACCTCTAACAGGGGAAATAGCAATCAGCCCCAGCATTTT,CATSNRGNSNQPQHF
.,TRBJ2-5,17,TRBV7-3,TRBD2,TGTGCCAGCAGCTTAGGGGGCCCGCGGGGGGGCCAAGAGACCCAGTACTTC,CASSLGGPRGGQETQYF
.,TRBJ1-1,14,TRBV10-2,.,TGCGCCAGCAGTGAATCCCGGTTGAACACTGAAGCTTTCTTT,CASSESRLNTEAFF
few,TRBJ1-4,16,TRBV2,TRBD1,TGTGCCAGCAGCCACGACAGGGGTTTGGCTAATGAAAAACTGTTTTTT,CASSHDRGLANEKLFF
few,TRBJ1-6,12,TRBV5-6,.,TGTGCCAGCAGCTGGGGGGGTTCACCCCTCCACTTT,CASSWGGSPLHF
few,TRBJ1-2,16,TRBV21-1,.,TGTGCCAGCAGCAGGGTCCGACAGGGCGAAGGCTATGGCTACACCTTC,CASSRVRQGEGYGYTF
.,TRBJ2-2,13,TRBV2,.,TGTGCCAGCAGTGCCCTCACAGGTCGGGAGCTGTTTTTT,CASSALTGRELFF
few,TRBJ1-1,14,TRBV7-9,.,TGTGCCAGCAGCTTTTCGGGCTCGGGCACTGAAGCTTTCTTT,CASSFSGSGTEAFF
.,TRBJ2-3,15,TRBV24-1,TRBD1,TGTGCCACCAGTGATGCCGGACAGGGCTCGCATACGCAGTATTTT,CATSDAGQGSHTQYF
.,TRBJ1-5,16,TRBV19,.,TGTGCCAGTAGGACCGGGGGGGCGGACAGCAATCAGCCCCAGCATTTT,CASRTGGADSNQPQHF
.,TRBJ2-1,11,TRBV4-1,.,TGCGCCAGCAGCCTTCGAGGCGAGCAGTTCTTC,CASSLRGEQFF
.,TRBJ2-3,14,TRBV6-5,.,TGTGCCAGCAGTAGTACAAACACGGGAGATACGCAGTATTTT,CASSSTNTGDTQYF
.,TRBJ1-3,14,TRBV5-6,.,TGTGCCAGCAGCAATCGGCAGTCTGGAAACACCATATATTTT,CASSNRQSGNTIYF
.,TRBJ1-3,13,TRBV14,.,TGTGCCAGCAGCCAAGGGGGAGGAAACACCATATATTTT,CASSQGGGNTIYF
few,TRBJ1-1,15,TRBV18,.,TGTGCCAGCTCACCACGGACAGTCATGAACACTGAAGCTTTCTTT,CASSPRTVMNTEAFF
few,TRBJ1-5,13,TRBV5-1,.,TGCGCCAGCAGCTTGGATTCGTATCAGCCCCAGCATTTT,CASSLDSYQPQHF
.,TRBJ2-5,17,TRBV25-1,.,TGTGCCAGCAGTGGCCGGGACCTAGAGCGTGACCAAGAGACCCAGTACTTC,CASSGRDLERDQETQYF
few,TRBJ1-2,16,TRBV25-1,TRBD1,TGTGCCAGCAGTGGACCGGGACAGGGGGTTTATTATGGCTACACCTTC,CASSGPGQGVYYGYTF
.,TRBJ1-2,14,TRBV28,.,TGTGCCAGCAGTTTAGTGCGAGGGATCGGCGGCTACACCTTC,CASSLVRGIGGYTF
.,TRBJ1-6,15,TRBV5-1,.,TGCGCCAGCAGTCTAGACAGCTCCTATAATTCACCCCTCCACTTT,CASSLDSSYNSPLHF